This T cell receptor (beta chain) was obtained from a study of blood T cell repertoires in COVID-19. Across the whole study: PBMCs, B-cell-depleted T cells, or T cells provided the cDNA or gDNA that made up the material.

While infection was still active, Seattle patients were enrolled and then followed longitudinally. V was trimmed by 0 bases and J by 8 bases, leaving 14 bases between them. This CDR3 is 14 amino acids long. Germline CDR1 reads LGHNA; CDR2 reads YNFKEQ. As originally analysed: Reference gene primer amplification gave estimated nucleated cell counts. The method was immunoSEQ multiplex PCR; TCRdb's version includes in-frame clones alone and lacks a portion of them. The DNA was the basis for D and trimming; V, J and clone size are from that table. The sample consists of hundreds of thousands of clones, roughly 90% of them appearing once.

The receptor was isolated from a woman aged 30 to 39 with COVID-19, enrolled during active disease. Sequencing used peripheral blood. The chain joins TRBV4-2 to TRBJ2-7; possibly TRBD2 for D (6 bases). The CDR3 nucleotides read TGTGCCAGCAGCCAAGACGCCGGGGGTCCCAAGCAGTACTTC. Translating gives CASSQDAGGPKQYF.